This T cell receptor beta chain originates from a study of cytomegalovirus exposure and HLA in healthy donors. PCR used 60 Vbeta primers and 13 Jbeta primers. The repertoire was sequenced with immunoSEQ multiplex PCR; TCRdb's copy has only in-frame clones and lacks some. The table has 150,000 to 200,000 clones, around 78% seen once. Regarding this clone: Its cognate antigen is unknown.

Study findings and constraints: Analysis performed later showed TCR beta chains linked to HLA being more clonally expanded than equally common others. Information on immune exposure was restricted to one variable (CMV serostatus). Three chains linked to CMV were shown in vitro to be specific for CMV antigens.

The germline gives CDR1 MDHEN, CDR2 SYDVKM. V lost 7 bases, J lost 3 bases, and 7 bases lay in between. The CDR3 has 11 amino acids. The receptor comes from a woman aged 25 to 45 in good health and CMV-seropositive. Sequenced: PBMCs. This chain joins TRBV28 and TRBJ2-7; possible D gene TRBD2, 5 bases. CDR3 bases: TGTGCCAGCAACCGGGGCTACGAGCAGTACTTC. This sequence encodes CASNRGYEQYF.